This T cell receptor (beta chain) was captured by sequencing in a study of regulatory T cells in long-lasting Graves disease (dated by TCRdb to about 2021). With regard to the full study: Newly diagnosed Graves' disease patients had taken antithyroid drugs for less than 3 months. The study was registered as a clinical trial and conducted in China. A total of about 33 samples underwent TCR sequencing: roughly 13 from persistent and around 20 from newly diagnosed Graves' disease patients. This study used TCR sequencing and RNA sequencing of peripheral blood to compare persistent Graves' disease patients against newly diagnosed Graves' disease patients.

To prepare the library, multiplex PCR was applied. The reads were generated on an Illumina HiSeq 4000. CDR3 regions were amplified by Arm-PCR with iRepertoire HTBI primers to construct TCR beta libraries. Before sequencing, the PCR products underwent gel purification. The study's processing was this. Gene usage analysis of CDR3 amino acid clonotypes relied on the approximately 60 TRBV and 13 to 15 TRBJ segments identified across samples. COPE and FqMerger were used to merge the filtered high-quality paired reads into contigs. Contigs were aligned with BLAST to IMGT TRBV, TRBD and TRBJ reference genes, and CDR3 was defined per IMGT. Any clonotype with a frequency above 0.1% was classified as a highly expanded clone. Repertoire diversity was measured by Shannon entropy, and V-J evenness by the Gini coefficient. A clonotype was considered public if more than one individual shared it. TCRdb trimmed public reads at Q25 via fastp, called clones via MiXCR and kept in-frame beta chains. CDR3 protein duplicates are merged, each entry listing the most common genes and DNA. The V and J calls shown here were made by TCRdb, not taken from the authors' results. The sample contains about 460,000 distinct CDR3 sequences, about 15% of them found a single time. The top ten clones comprise roughly 18% of the sample.

Overall study results and their limits: The authors noted that the small sample size was a limitation that may lower accuracy. Persistent Graves' disease patients showed lower TCR Shannon entropy and fewer highly expanded clones than newly diagnosed patients, suggesting clonal expansion. Persistent disease showed preferential use of TRBV28, TRBJ1-2 and TRBJ2-5, whereas newly diagnosed disease favored TRBV20-1 and TRBJ2-1. Sequencing and analysis were restricted to the TCR beta chain. More public clonotypes were shared among persistent patients (2,741) than among newly diagnosed patients (966). Only peripheral blood was studied, because thyroid tissue, the primary lesion, was inaccessible.

The CDR3, from cysteine to phenylalanine, totals 15 residues. CDR3 DNA only is kept here, 45 bases in frame from base 1. The germline V gene yields SGDLS for CDR1 and YYNGEE for CDR2. Clipping removes 3 bases from V and 1 base from J, with 5 as the unmatched junction base count. This clonotype was recorded a few times. The clone's antigen remains unknown. No base qualities exist here, and no much larger clone lies one base off it. What the time point label conveys for this sample: newly diagnosed GD, antithyroid drugs for less than 3 months. For both TCR sequencing and RNA sequencing, RNA was extracted from PBMCs using TRIzol. The diagnosis of Graves' disease was made according to American Thyroid Association guidelines. Patients were recruited from an endocrinology department in Xi'an, China. From each patient, around 8.3 milliliters of peripheral blood was collected into an EDTA anticoagulant tube. PBMCs were isolated by Ficoll Paque Plus density gradient separation without further T cell sorting. An Agilent 2100 Bioanalyzer and agarose gel were used to assess RNA quality, and a NanoDrop 2000 was used to measure RNA concentration.

The same specimen was also included in a second study, on T cells in Graves' hyperthyroidism and ophthalmopathy. Per the second study: Graves' hyperthyroidism was defined as stable when no progression to ophthalmopathy occurred over 18 months of follow-up. Hyperthyroidism patients were newly diagnosed, had a disease duration of under 2 months, and were aged 18 to 65 years. Exclusion was applied to patients with uncontrolled infections, other autoimmune diseases, pregnancy or lactation. Diagnoses were based on clinical symptoms, serum thyroxine and TRAb, thyroid ultrasound and orbital computed tomography. For the first round of RT-PCR on the TCR CDR3, the HTBI primer set was used together with the Qiagen OneStep RT-PCR kit. Blood samples also contained most of the expanded thyroid clonotypes (frequency above 0.001), which suggests that blood repertoires may reflect thyroid immune responses. In cross-validation, a model built on a 13 V-J signature told ophthalmopathy apart from stable hyperthyroidism with less than 90% sensitivity and around 83% specificity, and in testing the same model reached 80%/75%. During validation, the model predicted progression to ophthalmopathy a median of approximately six months ahead of onset, with more than 55% sensitivity and roughly 72% specificity. A discovery cohort of about a hundred patients, 43 with Graves' ophthalmopathy and 55 to 60 with stable Graves' hyperthyroidism, was used to find distinguishing TCR V-J signatures. Prospective prediction of ophthalmopathy was tested in an independent validation cohort consisting of 18 to 20 hyperthyroidism patients and some 16 patients who later progressed to ophthalmopathy. The roughly 91 discovery patients were randomly divided into training and test sets at a 7:3 ratio. In more than 5 Graves' hyperthyroidism patients, the study also compared T-cell repertoires from thyroid tissue with T-cell repertoires from blood. After sampling, hyperthyroidism patients received methimazole starting at 30 mg daily, and ophthalmopathy patients received high-dose intravenous methylprednisolone. Libraries were constructed in a second round of multiplex PCR, after which size selection and purification were performed. Libraries were sequenced paired-end with 100 bp reads on an Illumina HiSeq2000. SOAPnuke was used to process the raw data, removing reads that contained adapters or uncalled bases, had a mean Phred below 15, or lacked an exact match to the constant primer or identifier. COPE v1.2.5 was used to merge high-quality paired reads, and clonotypes were defined as unique nucleotide sequences. MiTCR v1.1 was used to align the clonotypes against IMGT TRBV, TRBD and TRBJ reference segments. Analysis was restricted to V-J combinations with a frequency above 0.0001, which covered roughly 99% of repertoires. The TCS score was defined as F50 (clonal expansion) divided by E x V (chaos), with BLOSUM62-based TCRdist calculated between CDR3 peptides within each V-J. Welch's t-statistics and random forest reduced around 550 V-J features to 13, which were used in a naive Bayes classifier (R e1071). No statistical method was used to set the sample size in advance, and investigators knew the group allocation. TCR Vbeta CDR3 sequencing of approximately 140 peripheral blood samples (approximately 44 ophthalmopathy, 75 to 80 hyperthyroidism and roughly 17 progressor patients) is reported in the paper.

The specimen was peripheral blood mononuclear cells (PBMCs), collected at new diagnosis, from a patient treated with antithyroid drugs. This chain joins TRBV9 to TRBJ1-2; 8 central nucleotides agree with TRBD1. The receptor's source is a woman between 45 and 65 years old with Graves disease. Donor details come from another sample of the same person, matched by shared clones. The CDR3 sequence is CASSATGGNNYGYTF. The bases read TGTGCCAGCAGCGCAACAGGGGGAAATAACTATGGCTACACCTTC.